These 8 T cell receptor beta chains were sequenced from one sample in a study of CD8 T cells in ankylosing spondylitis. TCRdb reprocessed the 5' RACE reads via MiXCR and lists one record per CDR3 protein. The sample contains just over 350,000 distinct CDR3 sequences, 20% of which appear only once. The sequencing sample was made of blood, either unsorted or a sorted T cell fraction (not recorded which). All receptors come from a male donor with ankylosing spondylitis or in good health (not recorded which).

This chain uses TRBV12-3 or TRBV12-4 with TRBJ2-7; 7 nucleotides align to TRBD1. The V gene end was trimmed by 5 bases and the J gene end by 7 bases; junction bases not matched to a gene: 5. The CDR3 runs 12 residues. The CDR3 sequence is CASSKTGVEQYF. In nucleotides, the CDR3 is TGTGCCAGCAGTAAAACAGGGGTTGAGCAGTACTTC.

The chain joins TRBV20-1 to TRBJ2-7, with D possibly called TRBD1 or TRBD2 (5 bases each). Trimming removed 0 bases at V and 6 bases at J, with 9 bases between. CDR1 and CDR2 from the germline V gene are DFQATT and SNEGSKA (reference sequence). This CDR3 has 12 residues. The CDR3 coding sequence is TGCAGTGCTAGAGATTGGGGGAGCGAGCAGTACTTC. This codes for CSARDWGSEQYF.

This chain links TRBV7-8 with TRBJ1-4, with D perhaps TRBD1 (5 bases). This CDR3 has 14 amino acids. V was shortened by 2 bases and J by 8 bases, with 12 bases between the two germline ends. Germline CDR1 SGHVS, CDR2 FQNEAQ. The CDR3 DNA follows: TGTGCCAGCAGCTTATGGGGCCAAACGGAAAAACTGTTTTTT. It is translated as CASSLWGQTEKLFF.

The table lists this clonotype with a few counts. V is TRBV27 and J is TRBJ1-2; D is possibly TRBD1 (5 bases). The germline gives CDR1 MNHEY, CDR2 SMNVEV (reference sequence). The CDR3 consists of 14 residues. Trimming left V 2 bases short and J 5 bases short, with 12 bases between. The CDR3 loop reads CASSLRGVEYGYTF. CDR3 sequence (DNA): TGTGCCAGCAGTTTAAGAGGGGTCGAATATGGCTACACCTTC.

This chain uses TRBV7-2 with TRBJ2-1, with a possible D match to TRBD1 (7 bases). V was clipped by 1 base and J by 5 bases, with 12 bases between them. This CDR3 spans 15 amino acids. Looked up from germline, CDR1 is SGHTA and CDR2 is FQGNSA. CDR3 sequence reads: CASSLGRGVNNEQFF. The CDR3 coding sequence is TGTGCCAGCAGCTTAGGCAGGGGGGTAAACAATGAGCAGTTCTTC.

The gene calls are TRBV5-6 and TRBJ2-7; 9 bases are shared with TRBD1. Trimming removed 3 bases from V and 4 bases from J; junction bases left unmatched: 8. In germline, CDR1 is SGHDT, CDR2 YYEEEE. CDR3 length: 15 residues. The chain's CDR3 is CASSSRTGVTYEQYF. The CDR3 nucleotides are TGTGCCAGCAGCTCTCGGACAGGGGTAACATACGAGCAGTACTTC.

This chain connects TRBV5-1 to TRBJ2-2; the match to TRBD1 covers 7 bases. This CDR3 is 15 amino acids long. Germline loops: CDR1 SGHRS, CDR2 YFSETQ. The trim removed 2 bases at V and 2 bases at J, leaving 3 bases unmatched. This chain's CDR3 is CASSFRDSNTGELFF. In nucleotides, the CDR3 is TGCGCCAGCAGCTTCCGGGACAGTAACACCGGGGAGCTGTTTTTT. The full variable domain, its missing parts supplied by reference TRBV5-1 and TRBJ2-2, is KAGVTQTPRYLIKTRGQQVTLSCSPISGHRSVSWYQQTPGQGLQFLFEYFSETQRNKGNFPGRFSGRQFSNSRSEMNVSTLELGDSALYLCASSFRDSNTGELFFGEGSRLTVL.

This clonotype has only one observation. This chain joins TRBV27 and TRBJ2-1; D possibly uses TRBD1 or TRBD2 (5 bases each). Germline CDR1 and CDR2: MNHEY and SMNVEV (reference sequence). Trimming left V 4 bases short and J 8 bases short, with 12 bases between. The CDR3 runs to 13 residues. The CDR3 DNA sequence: TGTGCCAGCAGTTCCGGGGCAGTTGATGAGCAGTTCTTC. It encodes CASSSGAVDEQFF.